One sample yielded the 13 T cell receptor beta chains listed below, sequenced in a study of cytomegalovirus exposure and HLA in healthy donors. The PCR ran on 60 Vbeta and 13 Jbeta primers. The method was immunoSEQ multiplex PCR; TCRdb's version includes in-frame clones alone and lacks a portion of them. Of some 99,000 clones listed, under 80% are singletons. The sequencing sample was made of PBMCs. The receptors derive from a woman aged 50 to 65 in good health and CMV-seropositive.

The chain employs TRBV7-9 and TRBJ2-2, with TRBD1 matching 7 bases. The junction had 10 bases not matched to a gene; V was cut back by 5 bases and J by 7 bases. The germline V gene encodes CDR1 SEHNR and CDR2 FQNEAQ (reference sequence). CDR3 length: 15 amino acids. The CDR3 region is CASSPMTGWGGELFF. The DNA for the CDR3 is TGTGCCAGCAGCCCTATGACAGGGTGGGGCGGGGAGCTGTTTTTT. Using reference TRBV7-9 and TRBJ2-2 for the parts outside the CDR3, the full variable domain is DTGVSQNPRHKITKRGQNVTFRCDPISEHNRLYWYRQTLGQGPEFLTYFQNEAQLEKSRLLSDRFSAERPKGSFSTLEIQRTEQGDSAMYLCASSPMTGWGGELFFGEGSRLTVL.

This clone showed up just a few times. The gene calls are TRBV7-9 and TRBJ2-1, with a weak D call TRBD2 (5 bases). The V and J ends lost 5 bases and 10 bases respectively, with 15 bases between them. This CDR3 is 13 amino acids long. Germline lookup yields CDR1 SEHNR and CDR2 FQNEAQ (reference sequence). This chain's CDR3 is CASSPGEPGEQFF. DNA of the CDR3: TGTGCCAGCAGCCCCGGGGAGCCTGGGGAGCAGTTCTTC.

The chain carries TRBV4-3 and TRBJ1-2; tentative D call: TRBD1 (6 bases). Trimming left V 0 bases short and J 4 bases short, with 15 bases between. The CDR3 sequence is 16 residues long. Per germline, CDR1 LGHNA and CDR2 YSLEER. The CDR3 loop is CASSQDTTRQAYGYTF. For the CDR3, the DNA is TGCGCCAGCAGCCAAGACACAACGCGACAGGCCTATGGCTACACCTTC.

CDR3 sequence: CASSVDWGANEKLFF. CDR3 coding DNA: TGTGCCAGCAGCGTAGATTGGGGGGCTAATGAAAAACTGTTTTTT. The chain couples TRBV9 to TRBJ1-4; maybe TRBD1 (5 bases). The CDR3 runs 15 residues. The germline V and J ends were trimmed by 0 bases and 3 bases, with 9 bases remaining between them. Germline CDR1 and CDR2: SGDLS and YYNGEE.

This chain connects TRBV4-2 to TRBJ2-1; 9 nucleotides line up with TRBD1. V trimming: 0 bases; J trimming: 6 bases; junction bases outside the gene matches: 3. Per germline, CDR1 LGHNA and CDR2 YNFKEQ. CDR3 length: 15 residues. The CDR3 sequence is CASSQEGQGLNEQFF. The CDR3 DNA sequence: TGTGCCAGCAGCCAAGAGGGACAGGGACTCAATGAGCAGTTCTTC.

The chain is built from TRBV15 and TRBJ2-7; a weak D match, TRBD2 (6 bases). The CDR3 has 17 amino acids. V lost 3 bases, J lost 4 bases, and 22 bases lay in between. Germline V gene sequence: CDR1 LNHNV, CDR2 YYDKDF (reference sequence). The CDR3 loop reads CATSSSGGTEFPYEQYF. The CDR3, as DNA: TGTGCCACCAGCAGTTCTGGGGGGACGGAGTTTCCTTACGAGCAGTACTTC.

The chain carries TRBV13 and TRBJ2-4; perhaps TRBD1 as D (8 bases). CDR1 and CDR2 from the germline V gene are PRHDT and FYEKMQ (reference sequence). Trimming took 5 bases from V and 3 from J, leaving 17 bases between them. The CDR3 spans 16 residues. This CDR3 reads CASSHRGGAGKNIQYF. CDR3 nucleotides: TGTGCCAGCAGCCACAGGGGGGGGGCCGGCAAAAACATTCAGTACTTC.

The rearrangement joins TRBV7-8 to TRBJ2-5, with TRBD2 matching 7 bases. CDR1 SGHVS and CDR2 FQNEAQ come from the germline V gene. Trimming removed 5 bases from V and 7 bases from J; junction bases left unmatched: 7. The CDR3 runs 13 residues. The CDR3 is CASSTGGGWTQYF. CDR3 DNA sequence: TGTGCCAGCAGCACTGGGGGAGGGTGGACCCAGTACTTC.

The gene calls are TRBV11-3 and TRBJ2-3; maybe TRBD2 (6 bases). The CDR3 consists of 17 residues. Germline lookup yields CDR1 SGHNT and CDR2 YENEEA. Between the trimmed V and J ends, which lost 4 bases and 1 base, there was a span of 18 bases. CDR3 loop: CASSSYRDSRGTDTQYF. CDR3 nucleotides: TGTGCCAGCAGCTCCTACCGGGACTCGAGGGGCACAGATACGCAGTATTTT.

About this clone itself: The same CDR3 is also encoded by other DNA sequences in this sample. The chain employs TRBV11-2 and TRBJ2-3; TRBD2 aligns across 7 bases. The CDR3 sequence is 15 residues long. Germline assignment: CDR1 SGHAT and CDR2 FQNNGV. The J segment lost 1 base and the V segment lost 1 base, leaving 2 bases of the junction unmatched. CDR3 sequence: CASSLVGGGTDTQYF. The CDR3 region has the DNA TGTGCCAGCAGCTTAGTGGGGGGGGGCACAGATACGCAGTATTTT.

The gene calls are TRBV11-2 and TRBJ2-3; TRBD1 aligns across 11 bases. The CDR3 covers 14 residues. Germline values: CDR1 SGHAT, CDR2 FQNNGV. V gave up 5 bases and J gave up 5 bases; unmatched junction bases: 3. Here the CDR3 reads CASSVGTGGDTQYF. The CDR3 DNA is TGTGCCAGCAGCGTTGGGACAGGGGGAGATACGCAGTATTTT.

The count of this clone is one. The junction does not match germline at one end; this may be a read error. The chain is built from TRBV7-7 and TRBJ2-3, with 8 bases fitting TRBD2. The germline CDR1 and CDR2 sequences are SSHAT and FNYEAQ (reference sequence). The CDR3 spans 17 residues. The CDR3 DNA reads TGTGCTAGCAGCTTACACCTAGCGGGCACGGGCACAGATACGCAGTATTTT. Translating it yields CASSLHLAGTGTDTQYF.

Notes on this clone: A junction boundary mismatches the germline segment, possibly from a read error. The rearrangement uses TRBV7-9 and TRBJ2-2; 7 bases are a match to TRBD1. Germline loops: CDR1 SEHNR, CDR2 FQNEAQ (reference sequence). This CDR3 region has 14 residues. The CDR3 bases are TGTTCCAGCAGCTTACGACAGGGAACCGGGGAGCTGTTTTTT. The encoded protein is CSSSLRQGTGELFF.